The 11 T cell receptor beta chains reported below all come from one sample, sequenced in a study of T cell repertoires and HLA-DP antigens. TCRdb's table, derived via immunoSEQ multiplex PCR, lists solely in-frame clones and lacks some. The sample lists 65,000 to 90,000 clones, 80% occurring once. The antigens these receptors bind are not known. Sequencing input: CD4+ T cells from PBMCs. Receptors originate from a man aged 55 to 70 in good health and CMV-seronegative.

This chain joins TRBV7-2 and TRBJ1-3, with D maybe TRBD1 (6 bases). CDR1 is SGHTA, CDR2 FQGNSA, per germline. V lost 2 bases and J lost 0, with 8 bases in between. The CDR3 is made up of 15 amino acids. The CDR3 protein is CASSLQGNSGNTIYF. The CDR3 coding sequence is TGTGCCAGCAGCTTACAGGGGAACTCTGGAAACACCATATATTTT.

The chain joins TRBV5-1 to TRBJ1-1; 12 bases fit TRBD1. Per germline, CDR1 SGHRS and CDR2 YFSETQ. This CDR3 has 18 amino acids. V lost 0 bases and J lost 2; bases outside the gene matches: 8. The CDR3 DNA follows: TGCGCCAGCAGCTTGGCCGGGACAGGGGGCGGAGAAAACACTGAAGCTTTCTTT. It codes for CASSLAGTGGGENTEAFF.

This clone showed up just once. The chain recombines TRBV7-2 with TRBJ1-5; TRBD1 is a possible D gene (5 bases). From germline, CDR1 is SGHTA and CDR2 FQGNSA. Trimming left V 5 bases short and J 3 bases short, with 14 bases between. This CDR3 has 15 residues. Here the CDR3 reads CASSATGRDNQPQHF. The CDR3 DNA sequence: TGTGCCAGCAGCGCTACGGGACGGGACAATCAGCCCCAGCATTTT.

The genes are TRBV18 and TRBJ1-6; 9 bases are a match to TRBD1. The CDR3 covers 14 residues. The V gene end was trimmed by 3 bases and the J gene end by 6 bases; junction bases not matched to a gene: 0. Germline V gives CDR1 KGHSH, CDR2 LQKENI. CDR3 loop: CASSPGQGNSPLHF. DNA for the CDR3: TGTGCCAGCTCACCGGGACAGGGTAATTCACCCCTCCACTTT.

The J gene is TRBJ2-5, the V gene TRBV4-3; the D is unclear. With 1 base removed from V and 2 bases from J, the gap between germline ends came to 5 bases. The CDR3 has 13 residues. Per the germline V gene, CDR1 is LGHNA and CDR2 is YSLEER. In DNA form, the CDR3 reads TGCGCCAGCAGCCAAGTCCGTCAAGAGACCCAGTACTTC. It specifies CASSQVRQETQYF.

The chain combines TRBV6-1 with TRBJ1-6; D is unresolved. The germline CDR1 and CDR2 sequences are MNHNS and SASEGT. Between the trimmed V and J ends, which lost 7 bases and 10 bases, there was a span of 14 bases. The CDR3 runs to 13 residues. The CDR3 bases are TGTGCCAGCACCCTGGAAGTGGGATCACCCCTCCACTTT. Translated, it gives CASTLEVGSPLHF.

V usage is TRBV28 and J usage is TRBJ1-3; weak D call: TRBD1 (5 bases). CDR3 length: 14 amino acids. V shed 3 bases and J shed 4 bases, with 10 bases lying between them. CDR1 is MDHEN and CDR2 is SYDVKM in the germline V gene. Here the CDR3 reads CASSLPGTGNTIYF. CDR3 nucleotide sequence: TGTGCCAGCAGTTTGCCGGGGACCGGAAACACCATATATTTT.

The CDR3 DNA is TGCGCCAGCAGCCAAGCCCCCAGGACAGGGGCAGGAGAGACCCAGTACTTC. Residues: CASSQAPRTGAGETQYF. The chain has TRBV4-3 and TRBJ2-5, with 9 bases matching TRBD1. Germline CDR1 LGHNA, CDR2 YSLEER. Losses at the gene ends were 1 base for V and 4 bases for J; bases not matched to a gene: 10. The CDR3 extends over 17 amino acids.

The rearrangement joins TRBV7-9 to TRBJ2-7; a weak D match, TRBD2 (6 bases). V lost 2 bases and J 7 bases, leaving 15 bases between the germline ends. The germline gives CDR1 SEHNR, CDR2 FQNEAQ (reference sequence). The CDR3 runs 14 residues. The chain's CDR3 is CASSLRAGLEEQYF. In DNA, the CDR3 is TGTGCCAGCAGCTTAAGGGCGGGATTGGAGGAGCAGTACTTC.

The chain employs TRBV19 and TRBJ2-5; D possibly corresponds to TRBD2 (6 bases). This CDR3 contains 13 residues. Germline V lookup: CDR1 LNHDA, CDR2 SQIVND (reference sequence). Trimming left V 6 bases short and J 4 bases short, with 12 bases between. The CDR3 region is CASSPTSAETQYF. CDR3 DNA sequence: TGTGCCAGTAGCCCGACTAGTGCAGAGACCCAGTACTTC.

This chain uses TRBV7-2 with TRBJ2-5, with a possible D match to TRBD1 (5 bases). The CDR3 covers 13 residues. Germline CDR1 SGHTA, CDR2 FQGNSA. The ends were cut back, 0 bases at V and 5 bases at J, with 7 bases in the middle. Here the CDR3 reads CASSLAGRETQYF. CDR3 DNA: TGTGCCAGCAGCTTAGCGGGGCGGGAGACCCAGTACTTC. The variable domain in full, completed from reference TRBV7-2 and TRBJ2-5, reads GAGVSQSPSNKVTEKGKDVELRCDPISGHTALYWYRQSLGQGLEFLIYFQGNSAPDKSGLPSDRFSAERTGGSVSTLTIQRTQQEDSAVYLCASSLAGRETQYFGPGTRLLVL.